The 15 T cell receptor beta chains below all came from one sample that was sequenced in a study of CD8+ T cells in alopecia areata. RNA, once extracted, was reverse transcribed into cDNA for use as the sequencing template. The data were produced by immunoSEQ multiplex PCR, yet TCRdb's version contains in-frame clones alone and is incomplete. The table has roughly 250,000 clones, about two thirds seen once. Specimen: CD4+ T cells sorted from blood, collected at week 0. All receptors come from a human donor with alopecia areata.

This clone was detected a few times. The chain has TRBV29-1 and TRBJ2-5, with D hard to call. Trimming removed 7 bases from V and 4 bases from J, with 13 bases in between. CDR3 size: 12 residues. Germline values: CDR1 SQVTM, CDR2 ANQGSEA. The CDR3 bases are TGCAGCGGCCTATCAGGCGGAGAGACCCAGTACTTC. This gives the protein CSGLSGGETQYF.

This sequence joins TRBV29-1 and TRBJ2-3; TRBD2 matches at 8 bases. Germline V lookup: CDR1 SQVTM, CDR2 ANQGSEA. The length of the CDR3 is 15 residues. V lost 4 bases and J lost 0; bases outside the gene matches: 6. CDR3 nucleotides: TGCAGCGTTGCCTCTTCGGGGGGGAGCACAGATACGCAGTATTTT. Translated: CSVASSGGSTDTQYF.

The chain combines TRBV27 with TRBJ2-7; 10 positions agree with TRBD1. The CDR3 loop spans 15 amino acids. The trim removed 2 bases at V and 4 bases at J, leaving 5 bases unmatched. Germline V gene data show CDR1 as MNHEY and CDR2 as SMNVEV (reference sequence). CDR3 residues: CASSLMGQGRYEQYF. CDR3 nucleotide sequence: TGTGCCAGCAGTTTAATGGGACAGGGGCGGTACGAGCAGTACTTC.

The chain links TRBV30 to TRBJ2-7; D is unclear. Germline loops: CDR1 GTSNPN, CDR2 SVGIG (reference sequence). The CDR3 spans 12 residues. V was trimmed by 7 bases and J by 6 bases, leaving 16 bases between them. In DNA, the CDR3 is TGTGCCTCGCCGGGCTCCCTCGGCGAGCAGTACTTC. It translates to CASPGSLGEQYF.

This clone was recorded a few times. Other nucleotide sequences from this sample produce the same CDR3. This sequence joins TRBV29-1 and TRBJ2-7; unclear D gene. Germline CDR1 and CDR2: SQVTM and ANQGSEA. The CDR3 length is 12 residues. Trimming cost V 4 bases and J 4 bases, with 11 bases left between them. The CDR3 loop reads CSVGGQTYEQYF. DNA of the CDR3: TGCAGCGTTGGTGGGCAGACGTACGAGCAGTACTTC.

This clone has just one count. CDR3: CASRGPGQGYEQYF. DNA for the CDR3: TGTGCCAGCAGGGGACCGGGACAGGGCTACGAGCAGTACTTC. V and J are TRBV6-5 and TRBJ2-7; 9 bases are a match to TRBD1. The CDR3 runs 14 residues. Germline V gene lookup returns CDR1 MNHEY and CDR2 SVGAGI. J lost 3 bases, V lost 6 bases, and 6 bases had no gene match.

The CDR3 loop is CASSESLGRKESPLHF. The CDR3 bases are TGTGCCAGCAGTGAATCACTGGGACGCAAGGAGTCACCCCTCCACTTT. The J gene is TRBJ1-6, the V gene TRBV25-1; TRBD1 is a possible D gene (5 bases). The CDR3 extends over 16 amino acids. Trimming pared 1 base from V and 10 bases from J, leaving 17 bases between. The germline gives CDR1 MGHDK, CDR2 SYGVNS.

The chain carries TRBV29-1 and TRBJ2-1; the match to TRBD1 covers 7 bases. Germline values: CDR1 SQVTM, CDR2 ANQGSEA. The length of the CDR3 is 15 residues. V lost 0 bases and J lost 7; bases outside the gene matches: 9. CDR3 region: CSVEDRQGPLNEQFF. The CDR3 nucleotides are TGCAGCGTTGAAGACCGACAGGGTCCACTGAATGAGCAGTTCTTC.

The count of this clone is one. V is TRBV19 and J is TRBJ2-7; 7 bases fit TRBD2. Losses at the gene ends were 0 bases for V and 0 bases for J; bases not matched to a gene: 2. The germline CDR1 and CDR2 sequences are LNHDA and SQIVND (reference sequence). This CDR3 has 15 residues. The CDR3: CASSIERGTSYEQYF. In DNA form, the CDR3 reads TGTGCCAGTAGTATAGAGCGGGGGACCTCCTACGAGCAGTACTTC.

This rearrangement joins TRBV29-1 to TRBJ2-5; perhaps TRBD1 as D (6 bases). The CDR3 is 11 residues long. Trimming shortened V by 5 bases and J by 6 bases, and 10 bases separated the two germline ends. Looked up from germline, CDR1 is SQVTM and CDR2 is ANQGSEA. The CDR3 protein is CSVFQGKTQYF. The DNA of the CDR3 is TGCAGCGTTTTCCAGGGGAAGACCCAGTACTTC.

V gene TRBV7-9 combines with J gene TRBJ2-7, with D perhaps matching TRBD2 (5 bases). The CDR3 is 14 amino acids. V was clipped by 5 bases and J by 2 bases, with 13 bases between them. The germline gives CDR1 SEHNR, CDR2 FQNEAQ (reference sequence). The chain's CDR3 is CASSPRLRAYEQYF. The CDR3 nucleotides read TGTGCCAGCAGCCCACGCCTGAGGGCCTACGAGCAGTACTTC.

The table lists this clone with a few counts. This chain uses TRBV4-3 with TRBJ1-5; no definite D call. The germline gives CDR1 LGHNA, CDR2 YSLEER. The CDR3 covers 15 residues. With 0 bases removed from V and 2 bases from J, the gap between germline ends came to 8 bases. The CDR3 nucleotides are TGCGCCAGCAGCCAAGAATGGGCGGGCAATCAGCCCCAGCATTTT. Amino acid sequence: CASSQEWAGNQPQHF.

The CDR3 nucleotides read TGTGCCTGGACGCTCGGACTAGCGGGGTCAGCAGATACGCAGTATTTT. Its protein is CAWTLGLAGSADTQYF. V gene TRBV30 combines with J gene TRBJ2-3; 12 nucleotides agree with TRBD2. CDR3 length: 16 residues. Per the germline V gene, CDR1 is GTSNPN and CDR2 is SVGIG (reference sequence). Germline trimming cut 4 bases from V and 4 bases from J; bases unmatched to any gene: 9.

This chain uses TRBV18 with TRBJ1-2, with 10 positions matching TRBD1. After removal of 3 bases from V and 5 bases from J, the junction contained 6 bases not matched to a gene. CDR3 length equals 15 residues. Germline CDR1 is KGHSH and CDR2 is LQKENI. The CDR3 nucleotides are TGTGCCAGCTCACCGACTGGGACAGGGGCTTATGGCTACACCTTC. Protein sequence: CASSPTGTGAYGYTF. Combining the CDR3 with reference TRBV18 and TRBJ1-2 gives the whole variable domain NAGVMQNPRHLVRRRGQEARLRCSPMKGHSHVYWYRQLPEEGLKFMVYLQKENIIDESGMPKERFSAEFPKEGPSILRIQQVVRGDSAAYFCASSPTGTGAYGYTFGSGTRLTVV.

The chain has TRBV7-8 and TRBJ1-2, with D perhaps TRBD1 (6 bases). The CDR3 runs to 14 residues. V was clipped by 5 bases and J by 1 base, with 11 bases between them. The germline gives CDR1 SGHVS, CDR2 FQNEAQ. CDR3 loop: CASSPDSNNYGYTF. For the CDR3, the DNA is TGTGCCAGCAGCCCGGACAGTAATAACTATGGCTACACCTTC.